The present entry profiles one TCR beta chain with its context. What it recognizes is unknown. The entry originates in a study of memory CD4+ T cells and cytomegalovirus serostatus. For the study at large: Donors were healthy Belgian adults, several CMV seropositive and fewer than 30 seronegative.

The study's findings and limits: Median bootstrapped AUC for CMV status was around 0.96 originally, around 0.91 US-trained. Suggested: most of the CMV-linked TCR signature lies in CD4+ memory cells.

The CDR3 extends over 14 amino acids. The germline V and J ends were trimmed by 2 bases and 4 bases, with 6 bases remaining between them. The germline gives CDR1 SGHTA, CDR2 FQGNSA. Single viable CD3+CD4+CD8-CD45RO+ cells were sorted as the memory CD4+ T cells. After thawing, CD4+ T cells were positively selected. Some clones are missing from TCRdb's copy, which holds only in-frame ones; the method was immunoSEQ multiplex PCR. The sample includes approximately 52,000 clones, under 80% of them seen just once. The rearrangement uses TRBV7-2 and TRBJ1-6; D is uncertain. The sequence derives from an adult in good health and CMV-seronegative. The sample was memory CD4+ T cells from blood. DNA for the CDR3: TGTGCCAGCAGCTTATTGTGGTATAATTCACCCCTCCACTTT. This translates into CASSLLWYNSPLHF.